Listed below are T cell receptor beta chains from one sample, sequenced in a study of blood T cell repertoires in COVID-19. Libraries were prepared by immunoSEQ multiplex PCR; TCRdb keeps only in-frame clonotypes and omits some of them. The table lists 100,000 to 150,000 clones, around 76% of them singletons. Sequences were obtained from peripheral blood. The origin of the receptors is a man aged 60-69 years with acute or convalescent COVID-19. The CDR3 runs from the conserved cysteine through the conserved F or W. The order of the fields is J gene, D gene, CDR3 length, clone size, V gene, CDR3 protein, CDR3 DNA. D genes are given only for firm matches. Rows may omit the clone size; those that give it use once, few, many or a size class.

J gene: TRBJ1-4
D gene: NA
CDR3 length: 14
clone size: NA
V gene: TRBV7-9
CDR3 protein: CASRRDIDNEKLFF
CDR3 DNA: TGTGCCAGCAGAAGGGACATCGATAATGAAAAACTGTTTTTT

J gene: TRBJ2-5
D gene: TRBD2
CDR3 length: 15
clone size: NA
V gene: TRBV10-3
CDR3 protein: CAISQSSGRAETQYF
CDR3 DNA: TGTGCCATCAGTCAATCTAGCGGGAGGGCGGAGACCCAGTACTTC

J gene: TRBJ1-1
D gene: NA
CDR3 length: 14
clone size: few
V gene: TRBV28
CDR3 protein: CASSSAGRNTEAFF
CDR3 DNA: TGTGCCAGCAGTTCCGCGGGTAGGAACACTGAAGCTTTCTTT

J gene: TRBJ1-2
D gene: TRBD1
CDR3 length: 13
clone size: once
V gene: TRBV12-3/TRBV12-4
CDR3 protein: CASTPGQGERYTF
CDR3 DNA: TGTGCCAGCACCCCGGGACAGGGAGAGCGCTACACCTTC

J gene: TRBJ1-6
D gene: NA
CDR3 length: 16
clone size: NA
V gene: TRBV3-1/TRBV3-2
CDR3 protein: CASSQFSGTQNSPLHF
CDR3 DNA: TGTGCCAGCAGCCAATTCAGCGGGACACAGAATTCACCCCTCCACTTT

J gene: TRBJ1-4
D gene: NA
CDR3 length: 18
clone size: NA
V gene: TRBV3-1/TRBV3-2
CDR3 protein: CASSQAGRGPATNEKLFF
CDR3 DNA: TGTGCCAGCAGCCAGGCCGGCAGGGGACCTGCAACTAATGAAAAACTGTTTTTT

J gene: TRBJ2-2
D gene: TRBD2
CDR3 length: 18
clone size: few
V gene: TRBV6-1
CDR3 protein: CASSGRVRLADNTGELFF
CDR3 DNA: TGTGCCAGCAGTGGGAGGGTCCGACTAGCGGACAACACCGGGGAGCTGTTTTTT

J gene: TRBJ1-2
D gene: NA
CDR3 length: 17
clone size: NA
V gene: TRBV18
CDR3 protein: CASSEGSPLGSNYGYTF
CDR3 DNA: TGTGCCAGCTCAGAGGGATCGCCCCTGGGCTCTAACTATGGCTACACCTTC

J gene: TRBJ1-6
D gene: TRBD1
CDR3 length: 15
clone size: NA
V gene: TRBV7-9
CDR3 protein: CASSLGQGENSPLHF
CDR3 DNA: TGTGCCAGCAGCTTAGGACAGGGCGAGAATTCACCCCTCCACTTT

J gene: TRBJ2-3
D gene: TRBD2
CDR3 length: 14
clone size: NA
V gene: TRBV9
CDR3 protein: CASSPRTSGDTQYF
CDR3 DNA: TGTGCCAGCAGCCCCAGGACTAGCGGAGATACGCAGTATTTT

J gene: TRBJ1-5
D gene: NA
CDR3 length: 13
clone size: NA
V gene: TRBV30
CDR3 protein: CAWSRRGNQPQHF
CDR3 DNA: TGTGCCTGGAGTCGACGGGGGAATCAGCCCCAGCATTTT

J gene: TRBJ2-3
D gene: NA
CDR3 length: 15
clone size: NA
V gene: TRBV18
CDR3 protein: CASSPVSGSTDTQYF
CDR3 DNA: TGTGCCAGCTCACCTGTAAGCGGAAGCACAGATACGCAGTATTTT

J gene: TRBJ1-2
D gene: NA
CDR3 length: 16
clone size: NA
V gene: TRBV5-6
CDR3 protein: CASSQWRPDLNYGYTF
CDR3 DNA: TGTGCCAGCAGTCAATGGAGGCCGGACCTTAACTATGGCTACACCTTC

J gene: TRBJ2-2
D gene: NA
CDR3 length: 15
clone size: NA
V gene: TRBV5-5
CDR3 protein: CASSGSGLDTGELFF
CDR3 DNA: TGTGCCAGCAGTGGTTCAGGGTTGGACACCGGGGAGCTGTTTTTT

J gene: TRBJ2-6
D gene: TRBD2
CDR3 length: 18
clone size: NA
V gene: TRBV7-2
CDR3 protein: CASSLGTSGRTGANVLTF
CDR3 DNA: TGTGCCAGCAGCTTAGGAACTAGCGGGAGGACTGGGGCCAACGTCCTGACTTTC